Shown below are 26 T cell receptor beta chains from a single sample sequenced in a study of shared clonotypes between healthy human individuals (dated by TCRdb to between 2020 and 2021). Library construction relied on the immunoSEQ multiplex PCR assay. TCRdb limited this immuneACCESS table to in-frame rearrangements with V and J called. A share of clones is missing; checked studies link under half to unresolved V genes, and the rest is unexplained. In this sample the table shows hundreds of thousands of clones, roughly 72% of which occur a single time. The ten largest make up 1.5% to 2% of the sample. Sequencing input: memory CD4+ T cells sorted from blood. In the paper's terms, the cell subset or site label means: CD45RA-negative fraction. The source is a woman aged 25 to 39 in good health.

With respect to this clone: This likely came from a read error, as a far larger clone is one base away. J is TRBJ1-5 and V is TRBV7-2; 7 nucleotides align to TRBD1. Germline lookup yields CDR1 SGHTA and CDR2 FQGNSA. The CDR3 has 14 amino acids. V lost 5 bases to trimming and J lost 3 bases; unmatched junction nucleotides: 4. CDR3 nucleotides: TGTGCCAGCAGCCAAGACAGGGTCAATCAGCCCCAGCATTTT. Its translation is CASSQDRVNQPQHF.

This chain connects TRBV5-1 to TRBJ2-1; 8 nucleotides match TRBD2. This CDR3 contains 15 residues. Germline V CDR1 and CDR2: SGHRS, YFSETQ. Trimming removed 4 bases from V and 2 bases from J; junction bases left unmatched: 5. CDR3 protein: CASSQLAEAYNEQFF. The CDR3 nucleotides are TGCGCCAGCAGCCAACTAGCGGAGGCCTACAATGAGCAGTTCTTC.

The chain carries TRBV25-1 and TRBJ1-5; perhaps TRBD1 as D (6 bases). The CDR3 is 13 amino acids. Trimming removed 8 bases from V and 3 bases from J, with 11 bases in between. Per the germline V gene, CDR1 is MGHDK and CDR2 is SYGVNS. In DNA, the CDR3 is TGTGCCAGCTCAGGGGTGGACAATCAGCCCCAGCATTTT. Protein sequence: CASSGVDNQPQHF. The full variable domain, its missing parts supplied by reference TRBV25-1 and TRBJ1-5, is EADIYQTPRYLVIGTGKKITLECSQTMGHDKMYWYQQDPGMELHLIHYSYGVNSTEKGDLSSESTVSRIRTEHFPLTLESARPSHTSQYLCASSGVDNQPQHFGDGTRLSIL.

The chain joins TRBV29-1 to TRBJ2-3, with a tentative D call TRBD2 (5 bases). The CDR3 is 14 amino acids. CDR1 and CDR2 (germline): SQVTM, ANQGSEA. V shed 6 bases and J shed 2 bases, with 15 bases lying between them. CDR3 loop: CSVVGGRVTDTQYF. CDR3 DNA sequence: TGCAGCGTCGTCGGAGGTAGAGTCACAGATACGCAGTATTTT.

The rearrangement joins TRBV19 to TRBJ2-3; no reliable D call. Trimming shortened V by 6 bases and J by 8 bases, and 15 bases separated the two germline ends. CDR1 is LNHDA, CDR2 SQIVND, per germline (reference sequence). The CDR3 extends over 13 amino acids. CDR3: CASSPTSIGTQYF. The CDR3 DNA is TGTGCCAGTAGCCCGACGAGTATCGGTACGCAGTATTTT.

The gene calls are TRBV2 and TRBJ2-7, with a possible D match to TRBD2 (5 bases). The CDR3 is 12 residues long. The V end lost 6 bases, the J end lost 6 bases, and 12 bases lay between the germline ends. CDR1 SNHLY and CDR2 FYNNEI come from the germline V gene. CDR3 sequence reads: CASRVTSSEQYF. CDR3 in DNA: TGTGCCAGCAGGGTTACTAGTTCCGAGCAGTACTTC.

This clone has just a few counts. V and J are TRBV19 and TRBJ1-1; maybe TRBD1 (5 bases). Looked up from germline, CDR1 is LNHDA and CDR2 is SQIVND (reference sequence). The CDR3 is made up of 11 amino acids. V lost 6 bases and J 11 bases, leaving 13 bases between the germline ends. CDR3 loop: CASRYMEGAFF. The CDR3 DNA is TGTGCCAGTAGGTACATGGAGGGGGCTTTCTTT.

This clone was counted a few times. Other DNA variants within this sample encode the same CDR3. This chain connects TRBV2 to TRBJ2-3, with 9 bases matching TRBD2. In germline, CDR1 is SNHLY, CDR2 FYNNEI. The CDR3 spans 16 residues. With 6 bases clipped from V and 6 bases from J, the junction kept 13 bases outside the gene matches. CDR3 region: CASSPRRLAGTDTQYF. The DNA of the CDR3 is TGTGCCAGCAGCCCCCGTAGGCTAGCGGGGACCGATACGCAGTATTTT.

The chain combines TRBV6-6 with TRBJ1-5, with a tentative D call TRBD1 (6 bases). CDR1 and CDR2 (germline): MNHNY, SVGAGI (reference sequence). This CDR3 has 13 residues. V shed 7 bases and J shed 9 bases, with 16 bases lying between them. The CDR3 coding sequence is TGTGCCAGCACCGTGACAGGAGTAGGGCCCCAGCATTTT. Translating it yields CASTVTGVGPQHF.

The chain has TRBV7-2 and TRBJ2-5, with 7 bases matching TRBD2. J was trimmed by 2 bases and V by 5 bases; bases with no gene match: 8. The germline gives CDR1 SGHTA, CDR2 FQGNSA. This CDR3 has 15 residues. This chain's CDR3 is CASSHQAGLQETQYF. CDR3 coding DNA: TGTGCCAGCAGCCATCAAGCGGGACTTCAAGAGACCCAGTACTTC.

Many counts were recorded for this clone. This sequence joins TRBV6-5 and TRBJ1-2; the D gene is possibly TRBD1 (5 bases). This CDR3 region has 14 residues. Per germline, CDR1 MNHEY and CDR2 SVGAGI. V shed 5 bases and J shed 6 bases, with 16 bases lying between them. This CDR3 is CASSLQGGADGYTF. DNA of the CDR3: TGTGCCAGCAGTCTCCAGGGAGGGGCTGATGGCTACACCTTC.

This clone was seen a few times. This chain links TRBV28 with TRBJ1-1, with 10 positions matching TRBD1. This CDR3 is 18 amino acids long. Germline-derived CDR1 and CDR2 are MDHEN and SYDVKM. The V gene end was trimmed by 2 bases and the J gene end by 1 base; junction bases not matched to a gene: 10. CDR3 loop: CASSLTGQGTLGNTEAFF. The DNA of the CDR3 is TGTGCCAGCAGTTTAACGGGACAGGGGACCCTGGGGAACACTGAAGCTTTCTTT.

With respect to this clone: The sample holds other DNA sequences that translate to the same CDR3. This chain joins TRBV9 and TRBJ2-7; 11 bases align to TRBD2. CDR1 and CDR2 (germline): SGDLS, YYNGEE. The CDR3 is made up of 14 amino acids. Trimming took 3 bases from V and 4 from J; bases not matched to a gene: 3. CDR3 DNA: TGTGCCAGCAGCGCGGGACTAGCGGAGTACGAGCAGTACTTC. Residues: CASSAGLAEYEQYF.

V gene TRBV5-6 combines with J gene TRBJ1-2; 9 nucleotides match TRBD1. CDR3 length equals 15 residues. After removal of 4 bases from V and 5 bases from J, the junction contained 9 bases not matched to a gene. Per germline, CDR1 SGHDT and CDR2 YYEEEE. CDR3 sequence: CASSAVDRGPYGYTF. The DNA for the CDR3 is TGTGCCAGCAGCGCAGTGGACAGGGGTCCGTATGGCTACACCTTC.

The chain links TRBV19 to TRBJ2-7; a possible D gene is TRBD2 (5 bases). Trimming cost V 3 bases and J 1 base, with 10 bases left between them. The CDR3 has 14 amino acids. Germline V gene sequence: CDR1 LNHDA, CDR2 SQIVND (reference sequence). Here the CDR3 DNA reads TGTGCCAGTAGTATCTTACTAGGGTCCTACGAGCAGTACTTC. It is translated as CASSILLGSYEQYF.

The chain has TRBV2 and TRBJ2-7; 7 nucleotides agree with TRBD2. The CDR3 loop spans 14 amino acids. V trimming: 11 bases; J trimming: 3 bases; junction bases outside the gene matches: 13. Germline V gene sequence: CDR1 SNHLY, CDR2 FYNNEI. CDR3 bases: TGTGCCGGTGACGGACTAGGCCGGATCTACGAGCAGTACTTC. Translation: CAGDGLGRIYEQYF.

The chain carries TRBV6-4 and TRBJ2-7; 13 nucleotides agree with TRBD2. CDR1 MRHNA and CDR2 SNTAGT come from the germline V gene. The J segment lost 6 bases and the V segment lost 5 bases, leaving 10 bases of the junction unmatched. The CDR3 runs to 16 residues. The CDR3 here is CASSRLAGGWRGEQYF. CDR3 DNA sequence: TGTGCCAGCAGTCGACTAGCGGGAGGATGGAGAGGCGAGCAGTACTTC.

The chain combines TRBV27 with TRBJ2-3; D is undetermined. This CDR3 region has 13 residues. Trimming stripped 2 bases from V and 1 base from J, with 4 bases between. Germline V gives CDR1 MNHEY, CDR2 SMNVEV (reference sequence). DNA for the CDR3: TGTGCCAGCAGTTTACGGGGCACAGATACGCAGTATTTT. This sequence encodes CASSLRGTDTQYF.

In its sample, this clone was seen once. This chain connects TRBV28 to TRBJ2-2, with 7 bases matching TRBD1. V was pared by 3 bases and J by 6 bases, with 10 bases of the junction left unmatched. CDR1 is MDHEN, CDR2 SYDVKM, per germline. This CDR3 is 16 amino acids long. The CDR3 reads CASSLWKQGKAGELFF. CDR3 DNA: TGTGCCAGCAGTTTGTGGAAACAGGGGAAGGCCGGGGAGCTGTTTTTT. Looking up the rest from reference TRBV28 and TRBJ2-2 gives the full variable domain: DVKVTQSSRYLVKRTGEKVFLECVQDMDHENMFWYRQDPGLGLRLIYFSYDVKMKEKGDIPEGYSVSREKKERFSLILESASTNQTSMYLCASSLWKQGKAGELFFGEGSRLTVL.

This chain connects TRBV6-1 to TRBJ2-7, with D possibly being TRBD2 (5 bases). CDR3 length: 16 residues. Germline V gives CDR1 MNHNS, CDR2 SASEGT. V was pared by 4 bases and J by 0 bases, with 16 bases between. The CDR3 DNA is TGTGCCAGCAGTGGGGCCGGGGTCAACAACTCCTACGAGCAGTACTTC. Its protein product is CASSGAGVNNSYEQYF.

The chain couples TRBV19 to TRBJ2-7; 9 positions match TRBD1. V gave up 4 bases and J gave up 0 bases; unmatched junction bases: 4. Germline CDR1 is LNHDA and CDR2 is SQIVND (reference sequence). The CDR3 is made up of 15 amino acids. The CDR3 here is CASSTGQGSSYEQYF. CDR3 bases: TGTGCCAGTAGTACGGGACAGGGAAGCTCCTACGAGCAGTACTTC.

The rearrangement links TRBV5-4 to TRBJ2-5, with 12 bases aligning to TRBD1. The J call may be mistaken, given a closer DNA end match to TRBJ2-7. The CDR3 has 13 residues. The germline V gene encodes CDR1 SGHNT and CDR2 YYREEE (reference sequence). The CDR3 DNA reads TGTGCCAGCAGCCGGGACAGGGGGCGCGAGCAGTACTTC. This translates into CASSRDRGREQYF.

The chain employs TRBV23-1 and TRBJ2-7; 8 bases map to TRBD1. TRBV23-1 carries the ORF label, with uncertain function. The V segment lost 4 bases and the J segment 3 bases; nucleotides outside the gene matches: 11. The CDR3 has 16 amino acids. This CDR3 reads CASSPPGQASFYEQYF. The CDR3 DNA follows: TGCGCCAGCAGTCCCCCGGGACAGGCATCCTTCTACGAGCAGTACTTC.

The V gene is TRBV2, the J gene TRBJ2-1; the match to TRBD1 covers 9 bases. Germline V gives CDR1 SNHLY, CDR2 FYNNEI. V shed 6 bases, J shed 7 bases, and the junction held 19 bases outside the gene matches. The CDR3 spans 18 residues. In DNA, the CDR3 is TGTGCCAGCAGGGCCTTAGGGCTAGGGACAGGGAAGAATAATGAGCAGTTCTTC. This translates into CASRALGLGTGKNNEQFF.

The J gene is TRBJ2-1, the V gene TRBV13, with a weak D call TRBD1 (5 bases). CDR3 length: 12 residues. V was pared by 6 bases and J by 6 bases, with 9 bases between. Germline V gene lookup returns CDR1 PRHDT and CDR2 FYEKMQ (reference sequence). CDR3 bases: TGTGCCAGCAGTTTTACAGGCAATGAGCAGTTCTTC. Translating gives CASSFTGNEQFF.

The gene calls are TRBV27 and TRBJ1-2, with D possibly TRBD1 on 6 matching bases. Between the trimmed V and J ends, which lost 3 bases and 8 bases, there was a span of 16 bases. CDR3 length equals 14 residues. Germline CDR1 is MNHEY and CDR2 is SMNVEV (reference sequence). The CDR3 DNA sequence: TGTGCCAGCAGTTTCGGCAGGGGCACTTTAGGCTACACCTTC. This encodes CASSFGRGTLGYTF.